These 32 T cell receptor beta chains were all obtained from the same sample, sequenced in a study of cytomegalovirus exposure and HLA in healthy donors. The PCR employed 60 Vbeta primers together with 13 Jbeta primers. The repertoire was sequenced with immunoSEQ multiplex PCR; TCRdb's copy has only in-frame clones and lacks some. This sample has about 210,000 clones, with 75% to 85% found just once. The sequenced sample was PBMCs. These receptors all stem from a male donor in good health and CMV-seropositive.

The rearrangement links TRBV6-5 to TRBJ1-2, with 8 bases identical to TRBD1. J gave up 1 base and V 6 bases, and 7 bases lay outside the gene matches. This CDR3 is 15 amino acids long. Per germline, CDR1 MNHEY and CDR2 SVGAGI. CDR3 in DNA: TGTGCCAGCAGCTATGGGACAGGTTATAACTATGGCTACACCTTC. This sequence encodes CASSYGTGYNYGYTF.

The chain joins TRBV10-3 to TRBJ2-7; tentatively, D is TRBD2 (6 bases). Germline V gene sequence: CDR1 ENHRY, CDR2 SYGVKD. The CDR3 extends over 11 amino acids. Trimming took off 9 bases at V and 3 bases at J, with 9 bases between the two ends. The CDR3 region is CAMGTDYEQYF. In nucleotides, the CDR3 is TGTGCCATGGGGACTGACTACGAGCAGTACTTC.

The chain joins TRBV7-2 to TRBJ2-5; 8 nucleotides match TRBD2. V shed 2 bases, J shed 5 bases, and the junction held 7 bases outside the gene matches. Germline lookup yields CDR1 SGHTA and CDR2 FQGNSA. This CDR3 has 15 amino acids. In DNA form, the CDR3 reads TGTGCCAGCAGCTTACTAGCGGGCGGAGGGGAGACCCAGTACTTC. Its protein is CASSLLAGGGETQYF.

The V gene is TRBV28, the J gene TRBJ1-4; TRBD1 matches 7 bases. With V trimmed by 6 bases and J by 4 bases, 5 bases remained unmatched. Germline values: CDR1 MDHEN, CDR2 SYDVKM. The CDR3 consists of 14 residues. CDR3 nucleotides: TGTGCCAGCAGACGGGGACAGAATAATGAAAAACTGTTTTTT. Translation gives CASRRGQNNEKLFF.

V is TRBV5-1 and J is TRBJ2-5; D not certain. The CDR3 runs 13 residues. Germline V lookup: CDR1 SGHRS, CDR2 YFSETQ. Between the trimmed V and J ends, which lost 2 bases and 4 bases, there was a span of 9 bases. The CDR3 region is CASSFTSGETQYF. The DNA of the CDR3 is TGCGCCAGCAGCTTCACATCGGGAGAGACCCAGTACTTC.

The genes are TRBV4-2 and TRBJ1-1, with 7 positions matching TRBD1. Per the germline V gene, CDR1 is LGHNA and CDR2 is YNFKEQ. V lost 4 bases and J lost 0; bases outside the gene matches: 8. This CDR3 contains 16 residues. The CDR3 protein is CASSRTGASMNTEAFF. As DNA, the CDR3 is TGTGCCAGCAGCCGAACAGGGGCATCGATGAACACTGAAGCTTTCTTT.

The chain recombines TRBV29-1 with TRBJ1-2; D not certain. The CDR3 runs to 14 residues. V was cut by 1 base and J by 2 bases, with 11 bases left in between. Germline CDR1 SQVTM, CDR2 ANQGSEA. CDR3 protein: CSVEGAGPNYGYTF. The CDR3 nucleotides read TGCAGCGTTGAAGGAGCTGGGCCGAACTATGGCTACACCTTC.

This chain uses TRBV4-1 with TRBJ2-5; 7 bases map to TRBD2. The CDR3 loop spans 15 amino acids. Looked up from germline, CDR1 is MGHRA and CDR2 is YSYEKL. The V gene end was trimmed by 0 bases and the J gene end by 3 bases; junction bases not matched to a gene: 4. CDR3 loop: CASSQDLSGKETQYF. The CDR3, as DNA: TGCGCCAGCAGCCAAGATCTCAGCGGGAAAGAGACCCAGTACTTC.

The CDR3, as DNA: TGTGCCAGCAGCGGGAGCGGGAGGGCGGGCTACGAGCAGTACTTC. Protein product: CASSGSGRAGYEQYF. This sequence joins TRBV2 and TRBJ2-5; 10 bases match TRBD2. Judging by the DNA end, TRBJ2-7 fits better; the J call may be wrong. This CDR3 has 15 residues. Per germline, CDR1 SNHLY and CDR2 FYNNEI.

On this clone itself: Sequence at one end of the junction differs from germline and may be a read error. The chain joins TRBV4-2 to TRBJ2-7, with 8 bases matching TRBD2. The CDR3 runs to 17 residues. Germline V gene sequence: CDR1 LGHNA, CDR2 YNFKEQ. CDR3 DNA: TGTGCCAGCAGCCAAGATTCGGGTAGCGGGGACACCTACGCGCAGTACTTC. Translated: CASSQDSGSGDTYAQYF.

The V call is TRBV7-3, the J call TRBJ2-1, with TRBD2 matching over 15 bases. The CDR3 is 16 amino acids. Germline trimming cut 8 bases from V and 0 bases from J; bases unmatched to any gene: 2. The V gene's germline CDR1 is SGHTA and CDR2 FQGTGA. The CDR3 region has the DNA TGTGCCAGCGGACTAGCGGGGGGGAGCTCCTACAATGAGCAGTTCTTC. It translates to CASGLAGGSSYNEQFF.

This chain connects TRBV9 to TRBJ1-4; TRBD1 is a possible D gene (6 bases). Germline CDR1 is SGDLS and CDR2 is YYNGEE. V dropped 0 bases and J dropped 0 bases, with 15 bases sitting between them. CDR3 length: 18 residues. CDR3 region: CASSVEAPGDTTNEKLFF. DNA for the CDR3: TGTGCCAGCAGCGTAGAGGCCCCAGGGGACACAACTAATGAAAAACTGTTTTTT.

The chain couples TRBV2 to TRBJ2-1; TRBD2 matches at 8 bases. The CDR3 consists of 15 residues. The germline CDR1 and CDR2 sequences are SNHLY and FYNNEI. Trimming removed 8 bases from V and 0 bases from J; junction bases left unmatched: 6. CDR3 sequence reads: CASCREGSSYNEQFF. DNA of the CDR3: TGTGCCAGCTGCCGGGAGGGTAGCTCCTACAATGAGCAGTTCTTC.

This clone appeared once. The rearrangement joins TRBV6-6 to TRBJ2-7; maybe TRBD2 (5 bases). CDR1 is MNHNY and CDR2 is SVGAGI in the germline V gene (reference sequence). V gave up 4 bases and J gave up 5 bases, with 12 bases separating them. The CDR3 sequence is 13 residues long. The DNA for the CDR3 is TGTGCCAGCAGTTTACTAGGTCACGACGAGCAGTACTTC. Encoded protein: CASSLLGHDEQYF.

The count of this clone is one. This sequence joins TRBV28 and TRBJ1-2; 11 bases match TRBD1. Germline V gene data show CDR1 as MDHEN and CDR2 as SYDVKM. Trimming at V came to 7 bases and at J to 8 bases, leaving 9 bases not matched to a gene. This CDR3 has 14 residues. The CDR3 region is CASILGQGAGGYTF. The CDR3 DNA reads TGTGCCAGCATCCTCGGACAGGGGGCAGGAGGCTACACCTTC.

J is TRBJ2-7 and V is TRBV7-2; 8 positions match TRBD1. Germline loops: CDR1 SGHTA, CDR2 FQGNSA. The CDR3 sequence is 18 residues long. The V segment lost 0 bases and the J segment 5 bases; nucleotides outside the gene matches: 15. CDR3 nucleotide sequence: TGTGCCAGCAGCTTAGCAACGTTATGGCAGGGGGCATCCAACGAGCAGTACTTC. It codes for CASSLATLWQGASNEQYF.

The rearrangement joins TRBV5-1 to TRBJ2-7; the match to TRBD1 covers 9 bases. This CDR3 comprises 14 residues. Per germline, CDR1 SGHRS and CDR2 YFSETQ. After removal of 3 bases from V and 6 bases from J, the junction contained 7 bases not matched to a gene. DNA of the CDR3: TGCGCCAGCAGCTACGGACAGGGGACGATCGAGCAGTACTTC. Protein: CASSYGQGTIEQYF.

The V and J genes are TRBV6-5 and TRBJ1-4, with 8 bases aligning to TRBD1. Germline loops: CDR1 MNHEY, CDR2 SVGAGI. This CDR3 spans 12 amino acids. J was trimmed by 7 bases and V by 6 bases; bases with no gene match: 1. The CDR3 nucleotides are TGTGCCAGCAGGACAGGGGTTGAAAAACTGTTTTTT. Translation: CASRTGVEKLFF.

This clone has just one count. V and J are TRBV19 and TRBJ2-5; tentative D call: TRBD1 (6 bases). The germline gives CDR1 LNHDA, CDR2 SQIVND (reference sequence). V was pared by 3 bases and J by 5 bases, with 10 bases between. The CDR3 runs 13 residues. The CDR3 region is CASSIRGGETQYF. DNA of the CDR3: TGTGCCAGTAGTATCAGGGGTGGGGAGACCCAGTACTTC.

The genes are TRBV2 and TRBJ1-5; 9 bases align to TRBD1. V gave up 2 bases and J gave up 7 bases; unmatched junction bases: 6. The CDR3 has 15 residues. Germline CDR1 is SNHLY and CDR2 is FYNNEI. CDR3 sequence (DNA): TGTGCCAGCAGTGAAAGTTGGGACAGGGAACAGCCCCAGCATTTT. Translating gives CASSESWDREQPQHF.

The chain uses TRBV11-2 and TRBJ1-1, with a possible D match to TRBD1 (6 bases). V was shortened by 2 bases and J by 10 bases, with 11 bases between the two germline ends. CDR1 is SGHAT and CDR2 is FQNNGV in the germline V gene. The length of the CDR3 is 12 residues. The DNA of the CDR3 is TGTGCCAGCAGCTTATCAGGGGTGGCAGCTTTCTTT. It yields the protein CASSLSGVAAFF. The full variable domain, rest sourced from reference TRBV11-2 and TRBJ1-1, is EAGVAQSPRYKIIEKRQSVAFWCNPISGHATLYWYQQILGQGPKLLIQFQNNGVVDDSQLPKDRFSAERLKGVDSTLKIQPAKLEDSAVYLCASSLSGVAAFFGQGTRLTVV.

J is TRBJ2-7 and V is TRBV28, with TRBD2 identical over 7 bases. V lost 6 bases to trimming and J lost 4 bases; unmatched junction nucleotides: 6. The CDR3 is 13 residues long. CDR1 and CDR2 from the germline V gene are MDHEN and SYDVKM. CDR3 sequence (DNA): TGTGCCAGCAGCCGCGGGAGTGGGTACGAGCAGTACTTC. It specifies CASSRGSGYEQYF.

The V and J genes are TRBV29-1 and TRBJ2-7; tentatively, D is TRBD2 (5 bases). V was clipped by 7 bases and J by 4 bases, with 17 bases between them. Germline CDR1 SQVTM, CDR2 ANQGSEA. The CDR3 totals 13 residues. CDR3 residues: CSAAGLGVYEQYF. CDR3 DNA sequence: TGCAGCGCGGCGGGCTTGGGTGTTTACGAGCAGTACTTC.

The rearrangement uses TRBV4-3 and TRBJ2-5, with D perhaps matching TRBD1 (6 bases). The end of the DNA fits TRBJ2-7 better, so the J call may be wrong. CDR3 length equals 16 residues. CDR1 and CDR2 (germline): LGHNA, YSLEER. The CDR3 bases are TGCGCCAGCAGCCAAGAGACGGGACAATTTAGCTACGAGCAGTACTTC. This codes for CASSQETGQFSYEQYF.

The J gene is TRBJ1-6, the V gene TRBV7-2; 7 nucleotides align to TRBD1. Germline CDR1 SGHTA, CDR2 FQGNSA. V shed 5 bases and J 4 bases; nucleotides not matched to a gene: 14. The CDR3 runs to 18 residues. CDR3 sequence: CASSSNLPGTAYNSPLHF. The CDR3 DNA sequence: TGTGCCAGCAGCAGCAATCTCCCCGGGACAGCTTATAATTCACCCCTCCACTTT.

J is TRBJ2-5 and V is TRBV30; D possibly corresponds to TRBD2 (5 bases). V was clipped by 0 bases and J by 5 bases, with 13 bases between them. CDR3 length: 14 residues. Looked up from germline, CDR1 is GTSNPN and CDR2 is SVGIG (reference sequence). The CDR3 sequence: CAWSVYRGSETQYF. The CDR3 DNA follows: TGTGCCTGGAGTGTATATCGAGGGTCGGAGACCCAGTACTTC.

This clone was counted between two and nine times. V usage is TRBV10-3 and J usage is TRBJ1-1; D not certain. From germline, CDR1 is ENHRY and CDR2 SYGVKD. CDR3 size: 15 residues. Trimming left V 2 bases short and J 0 bases short, with 10 bases between. The CDR3 DNA is TGTGCCATCAGTGAGCTGGCGGATTTGAACACTGAAGCTTTCTTT. It specifies CAISELADLNTEAFF.

This clone was recorded only once. The chain is built from TRBV27 and TRBJ2-5, with D maybe TRBD1 (6 bases). CDR1 MNHEY and CDR2 SMNVEV come from the germline V gene (reference sequence). This CDR3 contains 14 residues. Deletions cut 1 base from V and 5 bases from J, with 11 bases between. The CDR3 DNA reads TGTGCCAGCAGTTTATTGGGGGCAGGGGAGACCCAGTACTTC. Amino acids: CASSLLGAGETQYF.

This clone was seen once. The germline gene is not matched at one end of the junction; a read error may be the cause. The rearrangement joins TRBV2 to TRBJ1-2; D may be TRBD1 (6 bases). The length of the CDR3 is 14 residues. CDR1 and CDR2 (germline): SNHLY, FYNNEI. Written as DNA, the CDR3 is TGTGTCAGCAGTGATCTGAGACAGGAAGATGGCTACACCTTC. Its translation: CVSSDLRQEDGYTF.

The V gene is TRBV2, the J gene TRBJ2-7, with 8 bases that match TRBD1. This CDR3 is 13 amino acids long. Losses at the gene ends were 9 bases for V and 2 bases for J; bases not matched to a gene: 6. Germline assignment: CDR1 SNHLY and CDR2 FYNNEI. The chain's CDR3 is CARSTDRAYEQYF. CDR3 in DNA: TGTGCCAGGAGCACGGACAGGGCCTACGAGCAGTACTTC.

V is TRBV28 and J is TRBJ1-1, with a tentative D call TRBD1 (6 bases). V lost 5 bases, J lost 5 bases, and 15 bases lay in between. The length of the CDR3 is 14 residues. Germline V gives CDR1 MDHEN, CDR2 SYDVKM. CDR3 DNA: TGTGCCAGCAGTCTAGGACGGGGGGCGACTGAAGCTTTCTTT. Residues: CASSLGRGATEAFF.

This chain joins TRBV28 and TRBJ2-3; weak D call: TRBD2 (5 bases). V lost 4 bases and J 6 bases, leaving 17 bases between the germline ends. Germline-derived CDR1 and CDR2 are MDHEN and SYDVKM. The CDR3 has 15 amino acids. For the CDR3, the DNA is TGTGCCAGCAGTTATCTTCGGGGTATTAGGGATACGCAGTATTTT. As protein: CASSYLRGIRDTQYF.